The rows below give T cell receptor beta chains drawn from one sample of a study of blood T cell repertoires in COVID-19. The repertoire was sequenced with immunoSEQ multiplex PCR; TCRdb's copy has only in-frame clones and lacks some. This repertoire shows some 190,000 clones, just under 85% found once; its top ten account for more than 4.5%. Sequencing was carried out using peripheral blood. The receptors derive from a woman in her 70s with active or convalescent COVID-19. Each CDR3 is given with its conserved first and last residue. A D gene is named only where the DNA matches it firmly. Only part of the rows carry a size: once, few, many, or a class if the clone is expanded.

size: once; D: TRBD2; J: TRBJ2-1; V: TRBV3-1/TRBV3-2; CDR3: CASSQGLAGGNEQFF; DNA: TGTGCCAGCAGCCAAGGACTAGCGGGAGGCAATGAGCAGTTCTTC
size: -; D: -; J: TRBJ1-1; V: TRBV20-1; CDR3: CSASNPFVGRRTEAFF; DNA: TGCAGTGCTAGTAATCCCTTCGTCGGTCGTAGAACTGAAGCTTTCTTT
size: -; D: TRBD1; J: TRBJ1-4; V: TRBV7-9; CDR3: CASSLRQGRNEKLFF; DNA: TGTGCCAGCAGCCTTAGACAGGGTCGGAATGAAAAACTGTTTTTT
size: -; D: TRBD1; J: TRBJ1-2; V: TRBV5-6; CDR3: CASSFGTVDNYGYTF; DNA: TGTGCCAGCAGCTTCGGGACAGTTGATAACTATGGCTACACCTTC
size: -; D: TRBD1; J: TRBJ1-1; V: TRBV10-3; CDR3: CAISKQQGYTEAFF; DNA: TGTGCCATCAGTAAACAACAGGGGTACACTGAAGCTTTCTTT
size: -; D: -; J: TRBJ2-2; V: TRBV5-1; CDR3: CASSPRSGVGTGELFF; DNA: TGCGCCAGCAGCCCTAGGTCAGGGGTCGGAACCGGGGAGCTGTTTTTT
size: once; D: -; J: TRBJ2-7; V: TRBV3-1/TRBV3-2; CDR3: CASSQEAVPVERQYF; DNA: TGTGCCAGCAGCCAAGAAGCGGTTCCTGTAGAAAGGCAGTACTTC
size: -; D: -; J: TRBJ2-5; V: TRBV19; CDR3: CASSIMARARQETQYF; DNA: TGTGCCAGTAGTATTATGGCCAGGGCAAGGCAAGAGACCCAGTACTTC
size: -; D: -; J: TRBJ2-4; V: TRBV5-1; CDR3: CASSLVGGPNIQYF; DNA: TGCGCCAGCAGCTTGGTAGGAGGGCCTAACATTCAGTACTTC
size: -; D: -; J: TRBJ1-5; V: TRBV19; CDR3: CASGQGTNQPQHF; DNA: TGTGCCAGTGGTCAGGGAACCAACCAGCCCCAGCATTTT
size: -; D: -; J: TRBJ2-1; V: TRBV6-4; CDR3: CASSDGQSNYNEQFF; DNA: TGTGCCAGCAGTGATGGGCAGTCTAACTACAATGAGCAGTTCTTC
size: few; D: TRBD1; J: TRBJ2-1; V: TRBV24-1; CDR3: CATSDDLQGNEQFF; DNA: TGTGCCACCAGTGATGACCTACAGGGGAATGAGCAGTTCTTC
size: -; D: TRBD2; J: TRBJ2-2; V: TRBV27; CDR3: CASSLRGTSGNTGELFF; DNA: TGTGCCAGCAGTTTACGGGGGACTAGCGGTAACACCGGGGAGCTGTTTTTT
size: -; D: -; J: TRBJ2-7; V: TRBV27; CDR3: CASSLKRSSYEQYF; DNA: TGTGCCAGCAGTTTAAAACGGTCCTCCTACGAGCAGTACTTC
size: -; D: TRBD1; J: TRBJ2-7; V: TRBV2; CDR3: CASRARTGHTYEQYF; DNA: TGTGCCAGCAGAGCACGGACAGGGCATACCTACGAGCAGTACTTC
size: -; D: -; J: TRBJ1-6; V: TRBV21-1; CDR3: CASGRRQNNSPLHF; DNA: TGTGCCAGCGGGCGCAGACAGAATAATTCACCCCTCCACTTT
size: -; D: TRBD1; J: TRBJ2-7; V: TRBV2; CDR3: CASREWDRGHEQYF; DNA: TGTGCCAGCCGCGAGTGGGACAGGGGGCACGAGCAGTACTTC
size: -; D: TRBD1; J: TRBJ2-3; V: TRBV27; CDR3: CASGRDRERDTQYF; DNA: TGTGCCAGCGGCCGGGACAGGGAGAGGGATACGCAGTATTTT
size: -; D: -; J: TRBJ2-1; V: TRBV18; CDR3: CASSPPERTASYNEQFF; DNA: TGTGCCAGCTCACCACCGGAGCGGACAGCCTCCTACAATGAGCAGTTCTTC
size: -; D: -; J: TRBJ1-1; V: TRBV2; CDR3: CASSSHPSNTEAFF; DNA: TGTGCCAGCAGTAGCCACCCCTCCAACACTGAAGCTTTCTTT
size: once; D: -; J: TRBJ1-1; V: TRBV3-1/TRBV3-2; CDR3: CASSHRRDTEAFF; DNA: TGTGCCAGCAGCCACCGACGGGACACTGAAGCTTTCTTT
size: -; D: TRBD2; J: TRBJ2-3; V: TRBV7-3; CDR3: CASSSLVAGGTDTQYF; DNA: TGTGCCAGCAGCTCTCTCGTTGCGGGAGGCACAGATACGCAGTATTTT
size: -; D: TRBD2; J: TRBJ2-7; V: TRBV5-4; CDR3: CASSSAGVGEQYF; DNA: TGTGCCAGCAGCTCAGCGGGAGTGGGCGAGCAGTACTTC
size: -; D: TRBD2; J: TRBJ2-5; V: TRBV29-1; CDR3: CSVEGREGIRETQYF; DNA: TGCAGCGTTGAAGGGCGGGAGGGGATTAGGGAGACCCAGTACTTC
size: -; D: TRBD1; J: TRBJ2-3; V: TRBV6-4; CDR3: CASSEWPGGADTQYF; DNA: TGTGCCAGCAGTGAGTGGCCAGGGGGAGCAGATACGCAGTATTTT
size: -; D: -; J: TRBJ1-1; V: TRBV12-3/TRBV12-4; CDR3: CASRTLTPGGAFF; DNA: TGTGCCAGCAGGACACTTACCCCCGGTGGGGCTTTCTTT
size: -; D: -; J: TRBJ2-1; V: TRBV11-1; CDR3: CASSLEKLIYNEQFF; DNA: TGTGCCAGCAGCTTAGAGAAACTGATCTACAATGAGCAGTTCTTC
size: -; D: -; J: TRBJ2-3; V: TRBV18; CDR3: CASSGGSDTQYF; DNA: TGTGCCAGCTCCGGGGGTTCCGATACGCAGTATTTT
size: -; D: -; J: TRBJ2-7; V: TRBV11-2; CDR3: CASSLDHRLGYEQYF; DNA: TGTGCCAGCAGCTTAGATCATCGGCTAGGCTACGAGCAGTACTTC
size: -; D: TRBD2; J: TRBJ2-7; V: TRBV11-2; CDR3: CASSRTSGNYEQYF; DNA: TGTGCCAGCAGCCGGACTAGCGGTAACTACGAGCAGTACTTC
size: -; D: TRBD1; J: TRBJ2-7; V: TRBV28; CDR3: CASGTGLYEQYF; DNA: TGTGCCAGCGGGACAGGGCTCTACGAGCAGTACTTC
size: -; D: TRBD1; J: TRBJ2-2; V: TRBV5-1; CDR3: CASSLDRGRSTGELFF; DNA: TGCGCCAGCAGCTTAGACAGGGGGCGCAGCACCGGGGAGCTGTTTTTT
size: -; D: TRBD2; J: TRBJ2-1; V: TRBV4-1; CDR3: CASSQLAGGSFLGEQFF; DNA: TGCGCCAGCAGCCAACTAGCGGGAGGCTCCTTTTTGGGTGAGCAGTTCTTC
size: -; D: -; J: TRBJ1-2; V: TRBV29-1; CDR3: CSVEGPGFDYGYTF; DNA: TGCAGCGTTGAGGGCCCAGGGTTCGACTATGGCTACACCTTC
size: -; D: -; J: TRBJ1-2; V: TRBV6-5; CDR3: CAISEVADYGYTF; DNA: TGTGCCATCTCAGAGGTGGCGGACTATGGCTACACCTTC
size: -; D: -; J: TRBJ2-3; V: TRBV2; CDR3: CASRSGTAGSDTQYF; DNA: TGTGCCAGCAGGTCCGGGACCGCGGGGTCAGATACGCAGTATTTT
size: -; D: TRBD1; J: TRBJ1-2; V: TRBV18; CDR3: CASSPQGQAYGYTF; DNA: TGTGCCAGCTCCCCGCAGGGACAGGCCTATGGCTACACCTTC
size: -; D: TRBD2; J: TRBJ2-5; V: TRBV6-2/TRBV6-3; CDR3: CASSFAGLAGETQYF; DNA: TGTGCCAGCAGTTTCGCCGGCCTAGCGGGAGAGACCCAGTACTTC
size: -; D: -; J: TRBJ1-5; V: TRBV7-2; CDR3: CASTPLSDGAGQPQHF; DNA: TGTGCCAGCACCCCCCTCTCGGACGGAGCGGGACAGCCCCAGCATTTT
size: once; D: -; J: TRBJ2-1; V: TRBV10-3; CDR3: CAISDPEYNEQFF; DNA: TGTGCCATCAGTGACCCTGAGTACAATGAGCAGTTCTTC
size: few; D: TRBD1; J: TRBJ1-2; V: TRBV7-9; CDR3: CASSLQGARLYGYTF; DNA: TGTGCCAGCAGCTTACAGGGGGCGCGTCTGTATGGCTACACCTTC
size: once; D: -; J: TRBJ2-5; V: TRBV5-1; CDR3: CASSFGVQETQYF; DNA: TGCGCCAGCAGCTTCGGGGTTCAAGAGACCCAGTACTTC
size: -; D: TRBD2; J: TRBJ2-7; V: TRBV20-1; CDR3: CSAGTTYEQYF; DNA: TGCAGTGCGGGGACTACCTACGAGCAGTACTTC
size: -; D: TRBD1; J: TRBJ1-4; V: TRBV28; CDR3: CASSLGQGISNEKLFF; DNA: TGTGCCAGCAGTTTGGGACAGGGGATTTCTAATGAAAAACTGTTTTTT
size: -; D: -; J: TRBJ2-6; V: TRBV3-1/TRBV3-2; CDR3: CASKLHGSGANVLTF; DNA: TGTGCCAGCAAACTACACGGTTCTGGGGCCAACGTCCTGACTTTC
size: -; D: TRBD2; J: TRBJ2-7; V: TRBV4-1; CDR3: CASSQALPKLAGPSYEQYF; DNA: TGCGCCAGCAGCCAAGCCCTCCCAAAACTAGCGGGACCCTCCTACGAGCAGTACTTC
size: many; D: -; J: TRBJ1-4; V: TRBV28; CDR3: CASTTLTGREANEKLFF; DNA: TGTGCCAGCACCACACTCACAGGGAGGGAGGCTAATGAAAAACTGTTTTTT
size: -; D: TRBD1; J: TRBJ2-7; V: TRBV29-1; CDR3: CSVAQTGQTYEQYF; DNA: TGCAGCGTTGCTCAGACGGGACAGACGTACGAGCAGTACTTC
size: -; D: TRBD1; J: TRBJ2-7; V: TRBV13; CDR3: CASSLGQGFSYEQYF; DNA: TGTGCCAGCAGCTTAGGACAGGGGTTCTCCTACGAGCAGTACTTC
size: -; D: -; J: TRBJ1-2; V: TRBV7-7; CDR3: CASSLVGVRDGYTF; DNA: TGTGCTAGCAGCTTAGTAGGAGTTCGGGATGGCTACACCTTC
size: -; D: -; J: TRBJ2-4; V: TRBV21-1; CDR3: CASSKMGFNIQYF; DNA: TGTGCCAGCAGCAAAATGGGCTTTAACATTCAGTACTTC
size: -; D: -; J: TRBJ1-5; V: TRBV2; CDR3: CASSKTDSNQPQHF; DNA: TGTGCCAGCAGTAAGACAGATAGCAATCAGCCCCAGCATTTT
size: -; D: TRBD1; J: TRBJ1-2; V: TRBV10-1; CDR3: CASTPAQDRGFYGYTF; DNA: TGCGCCAGCACCCCGGCTCAGGACAGGGGGTTTTATGGCTACACCTTC